This entry concerns a single TCR beta chain. These data belong to a study of blood T cell repertoires in COVID-19. Looking at the study overall: The cDNA or gDNA used as material had been derived from T cells, B-cell-depleted T cells, or PBMCs.

As handled by the study authors: Estimated nucleated cell counts came from reference gene primer amplification. This table comes from immunoSEQ multiplex PCR, and its TCRdb copy is limited to in-frame clones, with some not included. From that table come the V and J calls and clone size; the DNA was used to work out D and trimming. Among roughly 150,000 clones listed, 80% to 90% were seen once. The sample comprised peripheral blood. The TCR comes from a woman aged 45-65 years in a cohort sampled during active or convalescent COVID-19.

The CDR3 protein is CASSYDRGETQYF. CDR3 bases: TGTGCCAGCAGCTACGACAGGGGAGAGACCCAGTACTTC. The genes are TRBV5-4 and TRBJ2-5, with 8 nucleotides matching TRBD1. Per germline, CDR1 SGHNT and CDR2 YYREEE (reference sequence). The CDR3 length is 13 residues. V dropped 3 bases and J dropped 4; count of bases not matched to a gene: 2.